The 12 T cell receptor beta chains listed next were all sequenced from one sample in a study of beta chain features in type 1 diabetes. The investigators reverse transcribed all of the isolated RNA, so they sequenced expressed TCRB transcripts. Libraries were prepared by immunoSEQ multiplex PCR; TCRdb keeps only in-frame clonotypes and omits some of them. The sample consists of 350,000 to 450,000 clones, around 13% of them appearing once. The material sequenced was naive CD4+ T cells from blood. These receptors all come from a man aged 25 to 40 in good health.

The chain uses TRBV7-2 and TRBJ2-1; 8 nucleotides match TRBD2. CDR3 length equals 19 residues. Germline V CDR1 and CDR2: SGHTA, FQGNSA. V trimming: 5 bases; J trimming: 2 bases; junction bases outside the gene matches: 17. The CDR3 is CASSADSGTRLGTYNEQFF. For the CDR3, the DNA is TGTGCCAGCAGCGCTGATAGCGGGACTCGTCTTGGTACCTACAATGAGCAGTTCTTC. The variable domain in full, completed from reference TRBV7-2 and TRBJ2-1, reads GAGVSQSPSNKVTEKGKDVELRCDPISGHTALYWYRQSLGQGLEFLIYFQGNSAPDKSGLPSDRFSAERTGGSVSTLTIQRTQQEDSAVYLCASSADSGTRLGTYNEQFFGPGTRLTVL.

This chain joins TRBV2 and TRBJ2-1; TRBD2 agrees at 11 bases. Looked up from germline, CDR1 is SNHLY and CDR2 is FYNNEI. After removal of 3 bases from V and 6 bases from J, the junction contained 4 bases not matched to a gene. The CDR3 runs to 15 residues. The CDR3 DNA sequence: TGTGCCAGCAGTGACACTAGCGGGAGCCCCAATGAGCAGTTCTTC. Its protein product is CASSDTSGSPNEQFF. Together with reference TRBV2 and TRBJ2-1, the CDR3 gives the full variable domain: EPEVTQTPSHQVTQMGQEVILRCVPISNHLYFYWYRQILGQKVEFLVSFYNNEISEKSEIFDDQFSVERPDGSNFTLKIRSTKLEDSAMYFCASSDTSGSPNEQFFGPGTRLTVL.

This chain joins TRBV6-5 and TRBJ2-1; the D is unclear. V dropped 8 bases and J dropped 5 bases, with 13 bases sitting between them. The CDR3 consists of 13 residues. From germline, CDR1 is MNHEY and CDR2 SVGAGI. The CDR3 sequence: CASDRSQNNEQFF. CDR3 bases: TGTGCCAGCGACCGCTCGCAAAACAATGAGCAGTTCTTC.

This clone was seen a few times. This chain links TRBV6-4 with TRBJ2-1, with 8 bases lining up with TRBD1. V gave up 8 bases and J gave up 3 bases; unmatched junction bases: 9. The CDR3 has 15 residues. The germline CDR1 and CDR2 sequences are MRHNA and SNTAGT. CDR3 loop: CASGGGQGGYNEQFF. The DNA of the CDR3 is TGTGCCAGCGGTGGCGGACAGGGAGGCTACAATGAGCAGTTCTTC.

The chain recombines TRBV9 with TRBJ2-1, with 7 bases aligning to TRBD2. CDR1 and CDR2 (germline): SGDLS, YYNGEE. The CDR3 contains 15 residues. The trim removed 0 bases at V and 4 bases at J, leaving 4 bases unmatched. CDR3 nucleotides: TGTGCCAGCAGCGTAGGATTACTAGCGTACAATGAGCAGTTCTTC. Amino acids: CASSVGLLAYNEQFF.

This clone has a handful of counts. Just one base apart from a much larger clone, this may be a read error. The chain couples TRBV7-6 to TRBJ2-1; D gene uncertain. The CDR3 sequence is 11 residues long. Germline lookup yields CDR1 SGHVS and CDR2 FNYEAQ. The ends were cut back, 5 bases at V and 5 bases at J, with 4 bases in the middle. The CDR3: CASSINNEQFF. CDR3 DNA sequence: TGTGCCAGCAGCATAAACAATGAGCAGTTCTTC. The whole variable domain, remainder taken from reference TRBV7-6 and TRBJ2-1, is GAGVSQSPRYKVTKRGQDVALRCDPISGHVSLYWYRQALGQGPEFLTYFNYEAQQDKSGLPNDRFSAERPEGSISTLTIQRTEQRDSAMYRCASSINNEQFFGPGTRLTVL.

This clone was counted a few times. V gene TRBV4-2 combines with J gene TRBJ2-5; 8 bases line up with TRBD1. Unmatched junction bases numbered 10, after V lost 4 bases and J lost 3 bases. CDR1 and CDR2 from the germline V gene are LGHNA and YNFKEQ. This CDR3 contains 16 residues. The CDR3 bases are TGTGCCAGCAGCCTCCGGGACAGGAGGTCCAAAGAGACCCAGTACTTC. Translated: CASSLRDRRSKETQYF.

The CDR3 loop is CASSWASGITDTQYF. The CDR3 DNA sequence: TGTGCCAGCAGCTGGGCTAGCGGGATCACAGATACGCAGTATTTT. The gene calls are TRBV7-9 and TRBJ2-3; 9 bases line up with TRBD2. Germline CDR1 is SEHNR and CDR2 is FQNEAQ (reference sequence). Trimming took 4 bases from V and 2 from J; bases not matched to a gene: 4. The CDR3 is 15 residues long.

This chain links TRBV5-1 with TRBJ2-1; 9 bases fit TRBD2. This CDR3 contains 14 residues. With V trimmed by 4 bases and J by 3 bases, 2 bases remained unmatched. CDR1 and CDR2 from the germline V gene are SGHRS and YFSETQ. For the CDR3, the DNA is TGCGCCAGCAGCCCGACTAGCGGCTACAATGAGCAGTTCTTC. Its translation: CASSPTSGYNEQFF.

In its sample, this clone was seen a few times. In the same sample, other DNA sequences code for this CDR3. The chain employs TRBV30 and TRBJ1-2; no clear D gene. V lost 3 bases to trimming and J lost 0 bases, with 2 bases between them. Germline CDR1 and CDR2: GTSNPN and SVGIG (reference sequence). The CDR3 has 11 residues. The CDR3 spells CAWSPNYGYTF. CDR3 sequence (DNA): TGTGCCTGGAGCCCTAACTATGGCTACACCTTC.

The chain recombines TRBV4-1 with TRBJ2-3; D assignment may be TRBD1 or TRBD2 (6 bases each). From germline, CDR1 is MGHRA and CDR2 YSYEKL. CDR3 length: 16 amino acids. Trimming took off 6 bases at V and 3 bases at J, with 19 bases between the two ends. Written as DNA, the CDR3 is TGCGCCAGCAGTCAGGTAGGGGGGACGGCTACAGATACGCAGTATTTT. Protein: CASSQVGGTATDTQYF.

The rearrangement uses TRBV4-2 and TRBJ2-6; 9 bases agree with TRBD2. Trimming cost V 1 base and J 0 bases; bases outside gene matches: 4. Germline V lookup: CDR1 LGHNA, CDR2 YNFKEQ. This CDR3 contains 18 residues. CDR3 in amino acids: CASSQALAGLSGANVLTF. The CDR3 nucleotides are TGTGCCAGCAGCCAAGCACTAGCGGGCCTCTCTGGGGCCAACGTCCTGACTTTC.